This is a list of T cell receptor beta chains from one sample in a study of T cells in Graves' hyperthyroidism and ophthalmopathy. TCRdb called the multiplex PCR reads again in MiXCR, with one record for every CDR3 protein. The table lists hundreds of thousands of distinct CDR3 sequences, under 45% of them singletons, with around a third in the top ten. The sample consisted of blood. These receptors all stem from a woman aged 40-49 years with Graves' hyperthyroidism. Both conserved end residues are part of each CDR3. The order of the fields is J gene, D gene, clone size, V gene, CDR3 protein, CDR3 DNA. A D gene is named only where the DNA matches it firmly. Clone size is stated in some rows and not others, as once, few, many or a class when expanded.

TRBJ1-4 | . | many | TRBV7-9 | CASSSPVKFGEKLFF | TGTGCCAGCAGCTCCCCCGTTAAGTTTGGGGAAAAACTGTTTTTT
TRBJ1-2 | . | few | TRBV6-5 | CASRSNLGWGSLGGYTF | TGTGCCAGCAGGAGCAATCTCGGGTGGGGTTCGCTGGGGGGCTACACCTTC
TRBJ2-6 | TRBD1 | few | TRBV19 | CASNMDRGVAGANVLTF | TGTGCCAGTAATATGGACAGGGGGGTTGCCGGGGCCAACGTCCTGACTTTC
TRBJ1-5 | . | . | TRBV19 | CASSGQGLGNQPQHF | TGTGCCAGTAGTGGGCAGGGCCTGGGCAATCAGCCCCAGCATTTT
TRBJ2-5 | . | . | TRBV29-1 | CSGDPGIGETQYF | TGCAGCGGGGATCCAGGGATCGGAGAGACCCAGTACTTC
TRBJ1-1 | . | . | TRBV7-9 | CASRWGGHTEAFF | TGTGCCAGCAGATGGGGGGGGCACACTGAAGCTTTCTTT
TRBJ2-7 | TRBD1 | many | TRBV12-3/TRBV12-4 | CASSQTGDEQYF | TGTGCCAGCAGCCAGACAGGGGACGAGCAGTACTTC
TRBJ2-7 | . | . | TRBV7-9 | CASSQEEQASGEQYF | TGCGCCAGCAGCCAAGAGGAGCAGGCCTCCGGCGAGCAGTACTTC
TRBJ1-2 | TRBD1 | few | TRBV7-3 | CASRWTGPGGYTF | TGTGCCAGCAGGTGGACAGGGCCGGGGGGCTACACCTTC
TRBJ1-2 | . | many | TRBV7-9 | CASSLGRSRGDYGYTF | TGTGCCAGCAGCTTAGGCAGGTCCAGGGGCGACTATGGCTACACCTTC
TRBJ2-2 | . | few | TRBV5-4 | CASSFLTGRNTGELFF | TGTGCCAGCAGCTTCCTGACAGGCCGGAACACCGGGGAGCTGTTTTTT
TRBJ2-2 | . | . | TRBV29-1 | CSSGTVANTGELFF | TGCAGCTCAGGGACGGTCGCGAACACCGGGGAGCTGTTTTTT
TRBJ1-1 | . | many | TRBV10-3 | CAISQLGVNTEAFF | TGTGCCATCAGCCAGTTAGGGGTGAACACTGAAGCTTTCTTT
TRBJ2-2 | TRBD1 | . | TRBV14 | CASSQVFFGQGFFTGELFF | TGTGCCAGCAGCCAAGTCTTTTTTGGACAGGGGTTTTTCACCGGGGAGCTGTTTTTT
TRBJ1-1 | . | . | TRBV29-1 | CSVQGGGATEAFF | TGCAGCGTGCAGGGCGGGGGAGCCACTGAAGCTTTCTTT
TRBJ1-1 | . | many | TRBV2 | CASLGQNTEAFF | TGTGCCAGCCTAGGACAGAACACTGAAGCTTTCTTT
TRBJ1-2 | . | once | TRBV7-9 | CASSSDSPGYGYTF | TGTGCCAGCAGCTCGGACAGCCCTGGCTATGGCTACACCTTC
TRBJ1-3 | . | once | TRBV29-1 | CSVVAGVTGDTIYF | TGCAGCGTTGTTGCAGGGGTCACTGGAGACACCATATATTTT
TRBJ2-1 | TRBD2 | . | TRBV7-9 | CASSWGLPSDNEQFF | TGTGCCAGCAGCTGGGGACTACCCTCCGATAATGAGCAGTTCTTC
TRBJ1-1 | . | many | TRBV29-1 | CSVEDPGYSMNTEAFF | TGCAGCGTTGAAGATCCGGGATATTCGATGAACACTGAAGCTTTCTTT
TRBJ1-1 | . | few | TRBV11-2 | CASSLAFRGYTEAFF | TGTGCCAGCAGCTTAGCTTTTCGGGGATACACTGAAGCTTTCTTT
TRBJ2-7 | . | many | TRBV14 | CASSQDHGEQYF | TGTGCCAGCAGCCAAGACCATGGGGAGCAGTACTTC
TRBJ2-6 | . | . | TRBV7-2 | CASSSIWGTPPSGANVLTF | TGTGCCAGCAGCTCGATTTGGGGGACCCCCCCCTCTGGGGCCAACGTCCTGACTTTC
TRBJ2-5 | TRBD2 | many | TRBV25-1 | CASSAGTSGYQETQYF | TGTGCCAGCAGTGCCGGGACTAGCGGATACCAAGAGACCCAGTACTTC
TRBJ1-5 | . | . | TRBV10-2 | CASSDDRPNLNQPQHF | TGCGCCAGCAGTGATGACAGGCCCAATCTGAATCAGCCCCAGCATTTT
TRBJ2-5 | TRBD2 | . | TRBV20-1 | CNVSGLAGKETQYF | TGCAATGTTTCGGGGCTAGCGGGGAAAGAGACCCAGTACTTC
TRBJ1-2 | . | many | TRBV5-1 | CASSLGGDDGMRTF | TGCGCCAGCAGCTTGGGTGGGGATGACGGGATGCGGACCTTC
TRBJ1-2 | . | . | TRBV27 | CASSLNPEFGGYTF | TGTGCCAGCAGTTTAAACCCAGAGTTCGGTGGCTACACCTTC
TRBJ2-6 | . | many | TRBV10-3 | CAISVIGRDGANVLTF | TGTGCCATCAGTGTAATAGGGCGCGACGGGGCCAACGTCCTGACTTTC
TRBJ1-5 | . | many | TRBV19 | CASSMGGFGNQPQHF | TGTGCCAGTAGTATGGGGGGCTTTGGCAATCAGCCCCAGCATTTT
TRBJ1-2 | TRBD1 | many | TRBV12-3/TRBV12-4 | CASSPGQATSYGYTF | TGTGCCAGCAGTCCGGGACAGGCGACGAGCTATGGCTACACCTTC
TRBJ1-4 | . | few | TRBV7-2 | CASRDGVGASGTNEKLFF | TGTGCCAGCAGAGACGGGGTGGGGGCTAGCGGCACTAATGAAAAACTGTTTTTT
TRBJ1-4 | TRBD1 | . | TRBV19 | CASSPMSGTGYEKLFF | TGTGCCAGTAGTCCGATGTCCGGGACAGGGTACGAAAAACTGTTTTTT
TRBJ2-3 | . | . | TRBV19 | CASSLGEYFTDTQYF | TGTGCCAGTAGTTTGGGAGAATATTTCACAGATACGCAGTATTTT
TRBJ1-2 | . | many | TRBV5-1 | CASSLVGLPDYGYTF | TGCGCCAGCAGCTTGGTGGGCCTTCCCGACTATGGCTACACCTTC
TRBJ1-1 | . | few | TRBV5-6 | CASSILGNTEAFF | TGTGCCAGCAGCATCCTGGGGAACACTGAAGCTTTCTTT
TRBJ2-7 | . | few | TRBV11-3 | CASSHITDATYEQYF | TGTGCCAGCAGCCATATAACGGACGCCACCTACGAGCAGTACTTC
TRBJ1-1 | TRBD1 | . | TRBV10-3 | CAIRRTGITEAFF | TGTGCCATCAGAAGGACAGGGATCACTGAAGCTTTCTTT
TRBJ1-5 | . | few | TRBV24-1 | CASSPKRQVRRSNQPQHF | TGTGCCAGCAGTCCAAAAAGACAGGTTCGAAGAAGCAATCAGCCCCAGCATTTT
TRBJ1-5 | . | many | TRBV5-1 | CASSLGENSNQPQHF | TGCGCCAGCAGTCTAGGGGAGAATAGCAATCAGCCCCAGCATTTT
TRBJ1-2 | . | many | TRBV29-1 | CSVNRASYGYTF | TGCAGCGTGAACAGGGCTTCATATGGCTACACCTTC
TRBJ2-7 | . | many | TRBV19 | CASSQQGGYEQYF | TGTGCCAGTAGCCAGCAGGGAGGCTACGAGCAGTACTTC
TRBJ2-2 | . | . | TRBV9 | CASSVKTGNTGELFF | TGTGCCAGCAGCGTAAAGACGGGGAACACCGGGGAGCTGTTTTTT
TRBJ1-6 | . | few | TRBV20-1 | CSARDFARREFYSPLHF | TGCAGTGCTAGAGATTTTGCCAGGAGAGAGTTTTATTCACCCCTCCACTTT
TRBJ1-1 | . | . | TRBV19 | CASSIGSGGPEAFF | TGTGCCAGTAGTATTGGCTCAGGTGGACCTGAAGCTTTCTTT
TRBJ1-6 | TRBD1 | many | TRBV2 | CASSGGQVNSPLHF | TGTGCCAGCAGTGGAGGACAGGTTAATTCACCCCTCCACTTT
TRBJ2-7 | TRBD1 | . | TRBV7-9 | CASSQGPDRGSYEQYF | TGTGCCAGCAGCCAAGGCCCCGACAGGGGCTCCTACGAGCAGTACTTC
TRBJ1-3 | . | . | TRBV20-1 | CSARGSLAGNTIYF | TGCAGTGCTAGAGGCAGCCTGGCTGGAAACACCATATATTTT